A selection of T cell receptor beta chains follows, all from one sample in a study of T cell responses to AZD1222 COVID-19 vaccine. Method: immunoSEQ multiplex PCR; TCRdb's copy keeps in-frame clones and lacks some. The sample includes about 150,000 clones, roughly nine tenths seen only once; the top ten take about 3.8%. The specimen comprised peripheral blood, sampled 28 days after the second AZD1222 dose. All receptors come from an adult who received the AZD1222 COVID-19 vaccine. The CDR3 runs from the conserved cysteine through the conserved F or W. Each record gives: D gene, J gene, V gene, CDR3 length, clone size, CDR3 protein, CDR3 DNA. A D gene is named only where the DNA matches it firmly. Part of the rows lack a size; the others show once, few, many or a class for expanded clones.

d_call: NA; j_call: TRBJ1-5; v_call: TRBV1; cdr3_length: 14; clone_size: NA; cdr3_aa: CTSSPDGRGQPQHF; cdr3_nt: TGCACCAGCAGCCCTGACGGTCGGGGTCAGCCCCAGCATTTT
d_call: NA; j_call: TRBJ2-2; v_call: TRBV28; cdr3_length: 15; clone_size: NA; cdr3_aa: CASSAMDSNTGELFF; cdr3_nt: TGTGCCAGCAGCGCAATGGACAGCAACACCGGGGAGCTGTTTTTT
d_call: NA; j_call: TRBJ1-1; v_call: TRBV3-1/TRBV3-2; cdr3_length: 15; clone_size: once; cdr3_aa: CASSQDLNPNTEAFF; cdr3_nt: TGTGCCAGCAGCCAAGATCTGAATCCGAACACTGAAGCTTTCTTT
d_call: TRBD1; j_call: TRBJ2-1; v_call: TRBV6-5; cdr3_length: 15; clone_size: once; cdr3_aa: CASRATGAPINEQFF; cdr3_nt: TGTGCCAGCAGGGCGACAGGGGCTCCGATTAATGAGCAGTTCTTC
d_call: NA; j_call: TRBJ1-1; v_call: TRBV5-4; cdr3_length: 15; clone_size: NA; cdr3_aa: CASSLAGAGGTEAFF; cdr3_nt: TGTGCCAGCAGCTTGGCCGGGGCCGGGGGGACTGAAGCTTTCTTT
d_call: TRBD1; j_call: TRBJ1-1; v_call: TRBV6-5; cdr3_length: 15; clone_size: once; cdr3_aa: CASSPTGGTNTEAFF; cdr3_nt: TGTGCCAGCAGTCCCACAGGGGGCACGAACACTGAAGCTTTCTTT
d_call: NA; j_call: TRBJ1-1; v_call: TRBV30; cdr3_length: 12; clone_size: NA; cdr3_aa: CASGRSNTEAFF; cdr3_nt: TGTGCCTCAGGACGGTCGAACACTGAAGCTTTCTTT
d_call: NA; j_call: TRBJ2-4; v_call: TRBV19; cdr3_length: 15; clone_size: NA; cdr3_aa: CATSHGGPTPGIQYF; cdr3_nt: TGTGCCACCTCCCATGGGGGGCCGACTCCAGGCATTCAGTACTTC
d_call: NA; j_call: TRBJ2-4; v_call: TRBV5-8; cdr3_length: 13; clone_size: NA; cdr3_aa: CASSFRAADIQYF; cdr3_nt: TGTGCCAGCAGCTTCCGGGCCGCGGACATTCAGTACTTC
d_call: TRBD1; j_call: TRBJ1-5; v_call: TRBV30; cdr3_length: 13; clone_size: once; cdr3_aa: CAWGQGNNQPQHF; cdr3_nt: TGTGCCTGGGGACAGGGAAACAATCAGCCCCAGCATTTT
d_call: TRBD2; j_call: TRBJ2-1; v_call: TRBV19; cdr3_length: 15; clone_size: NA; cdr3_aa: CASSITLAGNNEQFF; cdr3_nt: TGTGCCAGTAGTATCACCCTAGCGGGTAACAATGAGCAGTTCTTC
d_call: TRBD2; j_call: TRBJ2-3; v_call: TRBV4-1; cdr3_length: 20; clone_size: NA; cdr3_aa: CASSQVLHLRRAGVTDTQYF; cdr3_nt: TGCGCCAGCAGCCAAGTTCTCCACCTGCGACGGGCGGGAGTCACAGATACGCAGTATTTT
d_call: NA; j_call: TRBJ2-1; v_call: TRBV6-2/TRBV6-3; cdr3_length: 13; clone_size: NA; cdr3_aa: CASSSTLVSEQFF; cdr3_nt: TGTGCCAGCAGTTCGACACTAGTCTCTGAGCAGTTCTTC
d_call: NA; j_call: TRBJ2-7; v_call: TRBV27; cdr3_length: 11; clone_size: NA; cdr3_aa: CASSFGGEQYF; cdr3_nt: TGTGCCAGCAGTTTCGGTGGCGAGCAGTACTTC
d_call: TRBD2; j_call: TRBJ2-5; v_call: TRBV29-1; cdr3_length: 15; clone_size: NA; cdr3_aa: CSVTAGADGQETQYF; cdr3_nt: TGCAGCGTAACCGCGGGAGCCGATGGCCAAGAGACCCAGTACTTC
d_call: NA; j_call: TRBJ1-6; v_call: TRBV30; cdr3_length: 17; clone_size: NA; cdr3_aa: CACTLGDRWTYNSPLHF; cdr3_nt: TGTGCCTGCACATTGGGGGACCGTTGGACCTATAATTCACCCCTCCACTTT
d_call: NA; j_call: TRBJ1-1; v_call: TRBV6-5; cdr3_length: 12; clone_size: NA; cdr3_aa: CASGRGNTEAFF; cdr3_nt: TGTGCCAGCGGAAGGGGGAACACTGAAGCTTTCTTT
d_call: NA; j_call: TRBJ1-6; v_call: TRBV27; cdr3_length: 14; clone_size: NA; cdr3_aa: CASSLLVEKSPLHF; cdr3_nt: TGTGCCAGCAGTTTACTGGTCGAGAAGTCACCCCTCCACTTT
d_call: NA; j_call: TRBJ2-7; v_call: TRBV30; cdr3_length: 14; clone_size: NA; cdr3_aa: CAWSSPFLSYEQYF; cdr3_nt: TGTGCCTGGAGTTCGCCATTCCTCTCCTACGAGCAGTACTTC
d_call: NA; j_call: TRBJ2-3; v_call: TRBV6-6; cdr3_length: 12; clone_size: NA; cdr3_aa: CASTDSTDTQYF; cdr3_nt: TGTGCCAGCACGGACAGCACAGATACGCAGTATTTT
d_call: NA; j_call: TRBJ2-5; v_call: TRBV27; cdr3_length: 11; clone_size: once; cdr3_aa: CASTFQETQYF; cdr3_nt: TGTGCCAGCACCTTCCAAGAGACCCAGTACTTC
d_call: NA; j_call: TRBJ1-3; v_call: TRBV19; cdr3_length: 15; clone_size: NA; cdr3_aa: CASTGTADFRNTIYF; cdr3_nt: TGTGCCAGTACGGGGACGGCGGATTTCAGAAACACCATATATTTT
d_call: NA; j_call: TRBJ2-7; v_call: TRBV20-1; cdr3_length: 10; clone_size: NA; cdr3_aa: CSASGSEQYF; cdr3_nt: TGCAGTGCTAGTGGGAGCGAGCAGTACTTC
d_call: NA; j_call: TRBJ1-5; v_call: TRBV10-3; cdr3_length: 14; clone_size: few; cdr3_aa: CAISESRSNQPQHF; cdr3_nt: TGTGCCATCAGTGAGTCTAGGAGCAATCAGCCCCAGCATTTT
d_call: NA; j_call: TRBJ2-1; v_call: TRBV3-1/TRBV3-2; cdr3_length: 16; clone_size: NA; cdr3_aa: CASSRGSKSSYNEQFF; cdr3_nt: TGTGCCAGCAGCAGGGGAAGTAAAAGCTCCTACAATGAGCAGTTCTTC
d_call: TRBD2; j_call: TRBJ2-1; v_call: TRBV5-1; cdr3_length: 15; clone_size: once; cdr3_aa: CASSLGLAGVIEQFF; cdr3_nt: TGCGCCAGCAGCCTAGGACTAGCGGGAGTTATTGAGCAGTTCTTC
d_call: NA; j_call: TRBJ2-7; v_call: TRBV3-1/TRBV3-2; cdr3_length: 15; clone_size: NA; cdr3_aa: CASSQGPVPSYEQYF; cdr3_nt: TGTGCCAGCAGCCAAGGTCCGGTCCCCTCCTACGAGCAGTACTTC
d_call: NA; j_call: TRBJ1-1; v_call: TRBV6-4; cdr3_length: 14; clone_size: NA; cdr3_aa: CASSDTTFGGIAFF; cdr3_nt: TGTGCCAGCAGTGACACGACCTTCGGGGGTATCGCTTTCTTT
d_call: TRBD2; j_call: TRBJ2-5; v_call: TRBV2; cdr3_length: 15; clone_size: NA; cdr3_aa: CASSVEAGGRETQYF; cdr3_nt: TGTGCCAGCAGTGTCGAAGCGGGGGGCCGAGAGACCCAGTACTTC
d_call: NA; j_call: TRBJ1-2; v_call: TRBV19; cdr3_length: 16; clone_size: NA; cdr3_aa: CASSYIPRAQTYGYTF; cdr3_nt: TGTGCCAGTAGTTACATCCCCCGCGCGCAGACCTATGGCTACACCTTC
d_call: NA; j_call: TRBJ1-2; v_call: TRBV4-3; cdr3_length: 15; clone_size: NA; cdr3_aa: CASSQDAYSGYGYTF; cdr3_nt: TGCGCCAGCAGCCAAGACGCGTATTCGGGCTATGGCTACACCTTC
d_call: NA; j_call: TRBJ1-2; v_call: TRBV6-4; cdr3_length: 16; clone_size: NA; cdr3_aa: CASRPDSSVVHYGYTF; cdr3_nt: TGTGCCAGCAGACCGGACTCATCCGTCGTACACTATGGCTACACCTTC
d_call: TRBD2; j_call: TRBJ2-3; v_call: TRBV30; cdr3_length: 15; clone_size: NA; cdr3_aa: CAWSETSGTTDTQYF; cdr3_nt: TGTGCCTGGAGTGAGACTAGCGGAACCACAGATACGCAGTATTTT
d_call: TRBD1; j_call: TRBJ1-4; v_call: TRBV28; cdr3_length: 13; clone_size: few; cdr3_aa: CASSLTGAGRLFF; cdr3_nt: TGTGCCAGCAGTTTGACAGGGGCCGGGAGACTGTTTTTT
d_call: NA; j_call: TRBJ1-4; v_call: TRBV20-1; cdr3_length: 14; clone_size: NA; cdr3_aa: CSASVDATNEKLFF; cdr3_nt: TGCAGTGCTAGTGTAGATGCGACTAATGAAAAACTGTTTTTT
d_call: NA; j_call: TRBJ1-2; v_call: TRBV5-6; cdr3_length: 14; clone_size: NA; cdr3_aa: CASSRPVGLNGYTF; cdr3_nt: TGTGCCAGCAGCCGACCGGTGGGGCTAAATGGCTACACCTTC
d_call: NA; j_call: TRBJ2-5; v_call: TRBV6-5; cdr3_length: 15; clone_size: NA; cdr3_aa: CASKEPRGIQETQYF; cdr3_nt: TGTGCCAGCAAGGAGCCCCGGGGTATTCAGGAGACCCAGTACTTC
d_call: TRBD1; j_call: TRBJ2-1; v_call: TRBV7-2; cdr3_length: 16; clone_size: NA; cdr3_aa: CASSRTGDPDYNEQFF; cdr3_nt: TGTGCCAGCAGCAGGACAGGGGACCCGGACTACAATGAGCAGTTCTTC
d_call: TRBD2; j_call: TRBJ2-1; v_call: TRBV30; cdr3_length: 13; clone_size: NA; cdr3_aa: CAGGLAGDNEQFF; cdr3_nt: TGTGCCGGGGGACTAGCGGGGGACAATGAGCAGTTCTTC
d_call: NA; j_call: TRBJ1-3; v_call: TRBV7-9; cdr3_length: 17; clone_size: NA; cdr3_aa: CASSTLAPGRSGNTIYF; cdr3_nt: TGTGCCAGCAGCACCCTAGCCCCCGGGAGATCTGGAAACACCATATATTTT
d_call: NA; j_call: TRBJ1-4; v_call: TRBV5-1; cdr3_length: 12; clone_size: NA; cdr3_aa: CASSPLGEKLFF; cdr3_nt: TGCGCCAGCAGCCCCCTGGGGGAAAAACTGTTTTTT
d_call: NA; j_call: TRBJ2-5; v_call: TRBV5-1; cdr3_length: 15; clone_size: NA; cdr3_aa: CASSFPRGTQETQYF; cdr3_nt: TGCGCCAGCAGCTTCCCTCGGGGGACCCAAGAGACCCAGTACTTC
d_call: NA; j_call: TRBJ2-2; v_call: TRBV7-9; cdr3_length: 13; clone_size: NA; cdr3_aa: CASSLSASGELFF; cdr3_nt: TGTGCCAGCAGCTTATCAGCGAGCGGGGAGCTGTTTTTT
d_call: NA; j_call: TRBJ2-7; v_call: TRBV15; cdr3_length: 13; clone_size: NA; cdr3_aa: CATSRDPTYEQYF; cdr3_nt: TGTGCCACCAGCAGAGATCCGACCTACGAGCAGTACTTC
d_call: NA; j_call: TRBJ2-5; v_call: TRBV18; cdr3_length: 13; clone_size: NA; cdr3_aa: CASSLVGGETQYF; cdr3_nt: TGTGCCAGCTCACTAGTAGGAGGAGAGACCCAGTACTTC
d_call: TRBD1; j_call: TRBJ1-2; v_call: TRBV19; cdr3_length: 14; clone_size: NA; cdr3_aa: CASSPGTDSYGYTF; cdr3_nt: TGTGCCAGTAGTCCCGGGACAGACTCCTATGGCTACACCTTC